This TCR beta chain was observed in a study of blood T cell repertoires in COVID-19. About the research overall: The United States, Italy and Spain were the sources of the acute and convalescent COVID-19 samples. PBMCs, B-cell-depleted T cells, or T cells provided the cDNA or gDNA that made up the material.

Germline V CDR1 and CDR2: SGHVS, FNYEAQ. V shed 4 bases, J shed 1 base, and the junction held 2 bases outside the gene matches. The CDR3 runs to 15 residues. In the original workflow: Scientists estimated how many nucleated cells there were by amplifying reference gene primers. The repertoire was sequenced with immunoSEQ multiplex PCR; TCRdb's copy has only in-frame clones and lacks some. V and J calls and clone size come straight from that table; D and trimming were deduced from the DNA. The repertoire consists of about 31,000 clones, with around 90% occurring once and the leading ten covering 4.5% to 6%.

The chain recombines TRBV7-6 with TRBJ2-1, with 9 bases aligning to TRBD1. The source is a human donor in a cohort sampled during active COVID-19. The sample taken for sequencing was peripheral blood. The DNA for the CDR3 is TGTGCCAGCAGCTCGGGACAGGGTTCCTACAATGAGCAGTTCTTC. This translates into CASSSGQGSYNEQFF.